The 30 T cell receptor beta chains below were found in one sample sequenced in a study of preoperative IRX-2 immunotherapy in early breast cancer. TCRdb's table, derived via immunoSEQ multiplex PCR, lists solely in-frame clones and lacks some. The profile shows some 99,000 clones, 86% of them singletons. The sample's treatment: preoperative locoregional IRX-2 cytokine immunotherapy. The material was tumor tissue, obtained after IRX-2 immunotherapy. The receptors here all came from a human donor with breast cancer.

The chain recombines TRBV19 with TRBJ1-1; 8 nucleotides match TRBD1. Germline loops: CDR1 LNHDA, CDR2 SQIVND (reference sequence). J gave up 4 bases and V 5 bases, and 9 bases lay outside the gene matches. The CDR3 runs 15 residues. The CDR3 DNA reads TGTGCCAGTAGTGTTGGGGGGACAGGAGGCACTGAAGCTTTCTTT. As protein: CASSVGGTGGTEAFF.

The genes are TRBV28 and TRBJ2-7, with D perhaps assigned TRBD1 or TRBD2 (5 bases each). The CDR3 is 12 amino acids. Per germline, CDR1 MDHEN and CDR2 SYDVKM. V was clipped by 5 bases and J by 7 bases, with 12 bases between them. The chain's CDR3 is CASSPPGREQYF. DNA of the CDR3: TGTGCCAGCAGTCCCCCGGGACGGGAGCAGTACTTC.

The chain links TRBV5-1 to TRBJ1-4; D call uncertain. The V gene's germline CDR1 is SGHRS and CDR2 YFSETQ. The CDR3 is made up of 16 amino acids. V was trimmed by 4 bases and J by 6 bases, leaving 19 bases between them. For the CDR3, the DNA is TGCGCCAGCAGCCGAAACCCCGATGGGGAGTATGAAAAACTGTTTTTT. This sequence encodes CASSRNPDGEYEKLFF.

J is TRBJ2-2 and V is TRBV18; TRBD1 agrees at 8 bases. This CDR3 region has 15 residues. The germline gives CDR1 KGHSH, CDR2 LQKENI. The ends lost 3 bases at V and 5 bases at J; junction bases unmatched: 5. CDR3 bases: TGTGCCAGCTCACCCAAGACAGGGGATACCGGGGAGCTGTTTTTT. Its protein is CASSPKTGDTGELFF.

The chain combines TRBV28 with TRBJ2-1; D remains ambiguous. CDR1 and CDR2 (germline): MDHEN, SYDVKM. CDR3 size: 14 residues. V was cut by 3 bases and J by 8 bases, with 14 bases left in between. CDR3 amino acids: CASSFAPQVDEQFF. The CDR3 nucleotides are TGTGCCAGCAGTTTTGCCCCCCAGGTGGATGAGCAGTTCTTC.

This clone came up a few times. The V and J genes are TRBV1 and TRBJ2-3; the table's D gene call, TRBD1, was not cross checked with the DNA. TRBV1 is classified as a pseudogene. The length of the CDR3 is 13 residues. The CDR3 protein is CASSQPGPDTQYF. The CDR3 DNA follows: TGCGCCAGCAGCCAACCAGGGCCGGATACGCAGTATTTT.

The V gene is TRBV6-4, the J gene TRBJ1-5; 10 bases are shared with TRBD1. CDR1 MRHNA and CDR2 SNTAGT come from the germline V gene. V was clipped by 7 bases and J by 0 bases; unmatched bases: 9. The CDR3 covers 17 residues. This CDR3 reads CASIGRDRGYSNQPQHF. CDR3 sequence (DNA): TGTGCCAGCATTGGGAGGGACAGGGGATATAGCAATCAGCCCCAGCATTTT.

The CDR3, as DNA: TGTGCCAGCTCACCGGGACAGGGGGCGGTTGGCTACACCTTC. Translating gives CASSPGQGAVGYTF. The V call is TRBV18, the J call TRBJ1-2, with 12 nucleotides matching TRBD1. Per the germline V gene, CDR1 is KGHSH and CDR2 is LQKENI. V lost 3 bases, J lost 7 bases, and 3 bases stayed unmatched. This CDR3 spans 14 amino acids.

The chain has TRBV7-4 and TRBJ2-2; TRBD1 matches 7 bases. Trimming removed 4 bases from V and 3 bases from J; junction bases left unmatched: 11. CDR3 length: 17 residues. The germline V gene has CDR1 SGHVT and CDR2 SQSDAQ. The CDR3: CASSSYHRGADTGELFF. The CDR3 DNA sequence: TGTGCCAGCAGCTCCTATCACAGGGGCGCTGACACCGGGGAGCTGTTTTTT.

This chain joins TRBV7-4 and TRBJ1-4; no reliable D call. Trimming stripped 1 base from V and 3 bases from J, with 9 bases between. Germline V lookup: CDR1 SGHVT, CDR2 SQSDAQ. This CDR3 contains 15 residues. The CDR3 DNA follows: TGTGCCAGCAGCTTAGTCGGCAGGCCTAATGAAAAACTGTTTTTT. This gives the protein CASSLVGRPNEKLFF.

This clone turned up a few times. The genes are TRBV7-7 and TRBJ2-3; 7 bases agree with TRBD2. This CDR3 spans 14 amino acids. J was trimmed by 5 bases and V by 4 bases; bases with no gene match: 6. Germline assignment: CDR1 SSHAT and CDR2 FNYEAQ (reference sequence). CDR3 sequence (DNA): TGTGCCAGCAGCTCCGGACTAGATGGAGATACGCAGTATTTT. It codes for CASSSGLDGDTQYF.

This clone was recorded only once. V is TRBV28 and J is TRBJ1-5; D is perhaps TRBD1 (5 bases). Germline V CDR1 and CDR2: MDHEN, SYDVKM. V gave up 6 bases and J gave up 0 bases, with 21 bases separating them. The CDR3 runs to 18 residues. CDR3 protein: CASSLWGRVSGSNQPQHF. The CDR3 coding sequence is TGTGCCAGCAGCCTTTGGGGCAGGGTGTCGGGTAGCAATCAGCCCCAGCATTTT. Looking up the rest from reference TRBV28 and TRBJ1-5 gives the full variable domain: DVKVTQSSRYLVKRTGEKVFLECVQDMDHENMFWYRQDPGLGLRLIYFSYDVKMKEKGDIPEGYSVSREKKERFSLILESASTNQTSMYLCASSLWGRVSGSNQPQHFGDGTRLSIL.

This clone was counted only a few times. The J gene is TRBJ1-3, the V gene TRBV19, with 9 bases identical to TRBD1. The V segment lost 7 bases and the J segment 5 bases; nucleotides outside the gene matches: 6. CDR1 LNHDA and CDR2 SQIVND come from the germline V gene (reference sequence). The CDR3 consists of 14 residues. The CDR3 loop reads CASTDRGDRNTIYF. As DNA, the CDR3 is TGTGCCAGTACCGACAGGGGGGATAGAAACACCATATATTTT.

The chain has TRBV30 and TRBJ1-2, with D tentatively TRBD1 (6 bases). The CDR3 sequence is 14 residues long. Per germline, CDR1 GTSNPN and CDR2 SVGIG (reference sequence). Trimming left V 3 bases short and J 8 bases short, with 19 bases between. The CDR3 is CAWRRAGVDRGYTF. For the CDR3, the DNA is TGTGCCTGGAGGAGGGCAGGGGTCGATAGGGGCTACACCTTC.

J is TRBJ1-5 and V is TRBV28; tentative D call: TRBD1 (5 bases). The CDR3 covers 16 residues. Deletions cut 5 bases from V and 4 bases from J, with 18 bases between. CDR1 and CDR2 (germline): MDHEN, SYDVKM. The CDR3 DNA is TGTGCCAGCAGTCTATCTAGGGGCGTTAGGAATCAGCCCCAGCATTTT. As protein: CASSLSRGVRNQPQHF.

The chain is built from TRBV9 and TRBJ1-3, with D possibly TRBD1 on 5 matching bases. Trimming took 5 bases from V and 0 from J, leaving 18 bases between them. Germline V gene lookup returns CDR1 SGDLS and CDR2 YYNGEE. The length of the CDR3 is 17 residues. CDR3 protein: CASSLAGDTSSGNTIYF. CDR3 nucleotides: TGTGCCAGCAGTTTAGCGGGGGATACGAGCTCTGGAAACACCATATATTTT.

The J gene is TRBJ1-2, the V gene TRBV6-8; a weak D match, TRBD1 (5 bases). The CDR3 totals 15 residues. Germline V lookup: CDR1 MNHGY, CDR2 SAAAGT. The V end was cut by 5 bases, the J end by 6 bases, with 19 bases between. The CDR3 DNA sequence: TGTGCCAGCAGTCCCCCCGGGACGCGGCGGGATGGCTACACCTTC. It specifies CASSPPGTRRDGYTF.

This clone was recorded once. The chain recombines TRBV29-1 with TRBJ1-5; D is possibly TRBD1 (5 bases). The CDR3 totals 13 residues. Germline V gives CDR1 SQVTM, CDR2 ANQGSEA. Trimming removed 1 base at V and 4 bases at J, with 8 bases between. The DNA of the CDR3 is TGCAGCGTTGAAGGTGGGGGTAATCAGCCCCAGCATTTT. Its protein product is CSVEGGGNQPQHF.

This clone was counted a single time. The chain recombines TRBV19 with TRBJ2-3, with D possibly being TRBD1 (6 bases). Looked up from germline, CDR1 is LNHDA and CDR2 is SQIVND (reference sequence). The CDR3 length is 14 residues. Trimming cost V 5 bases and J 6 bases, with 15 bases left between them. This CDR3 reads CASSSRGTGDTQYF. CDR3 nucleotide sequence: TGTGCCAGTAGTTCCAGGGGTACAGGGGATACGCAGTATTTT.

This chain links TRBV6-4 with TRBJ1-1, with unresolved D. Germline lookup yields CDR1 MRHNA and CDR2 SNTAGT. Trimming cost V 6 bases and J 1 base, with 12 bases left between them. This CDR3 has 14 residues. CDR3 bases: TGTGCCAGCAGGCGGAGCCCCGGGAACACTGAAGCTTTCTTT. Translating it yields CASRRSPGNTEAFF.

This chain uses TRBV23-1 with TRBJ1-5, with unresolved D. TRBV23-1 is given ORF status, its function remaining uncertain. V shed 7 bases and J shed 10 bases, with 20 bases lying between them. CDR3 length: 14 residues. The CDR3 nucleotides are TGCGCCAGCAAAGGGTCCGAACTTTTTTTACCCCAGCATTTT. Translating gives CASKGSELFLPQHF.

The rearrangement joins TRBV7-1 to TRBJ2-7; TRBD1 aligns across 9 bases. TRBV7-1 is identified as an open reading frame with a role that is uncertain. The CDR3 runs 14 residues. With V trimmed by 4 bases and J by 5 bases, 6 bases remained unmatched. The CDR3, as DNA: TGTGCCAGCAGCTTAGGGACAGGGCGGAACGAGCAGTACTTC. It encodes CASSLGTGRNEQYF.

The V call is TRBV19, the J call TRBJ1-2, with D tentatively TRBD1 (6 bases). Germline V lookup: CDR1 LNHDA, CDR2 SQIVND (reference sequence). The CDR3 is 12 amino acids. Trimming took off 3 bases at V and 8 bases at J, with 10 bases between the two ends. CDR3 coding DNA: TGTGCCAGTAGTATTTGGGGGCAAGGCTACACCTTC. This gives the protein CASSIWGQGYTF.

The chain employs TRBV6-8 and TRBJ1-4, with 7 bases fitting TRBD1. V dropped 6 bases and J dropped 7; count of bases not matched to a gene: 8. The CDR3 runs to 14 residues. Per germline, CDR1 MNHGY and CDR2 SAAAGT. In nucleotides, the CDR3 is TGTGCCAGCAGACCCGACAGGGCGGTTGAAAAACTGTTTTTT. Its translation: CASRPDRAVEKLFF.

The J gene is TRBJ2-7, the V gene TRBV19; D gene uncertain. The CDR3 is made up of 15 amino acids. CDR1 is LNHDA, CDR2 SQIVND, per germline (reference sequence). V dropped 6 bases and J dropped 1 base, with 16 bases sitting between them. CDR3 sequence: CASRPTGTRSYEQYF. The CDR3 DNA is TGTGCCAGTAGACCGACGGGTACGAGGTCCTACGAGCAGTACTTC.

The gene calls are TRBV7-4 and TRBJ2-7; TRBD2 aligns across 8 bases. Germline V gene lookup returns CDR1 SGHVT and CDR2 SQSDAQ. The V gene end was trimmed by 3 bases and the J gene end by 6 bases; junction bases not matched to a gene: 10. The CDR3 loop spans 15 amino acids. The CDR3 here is CASSFQSGSYGEQYF. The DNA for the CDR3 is TGTGCCAGCAGCTTCCAGAGCGGGAGTTATGGCGAGCAGTACTTC.

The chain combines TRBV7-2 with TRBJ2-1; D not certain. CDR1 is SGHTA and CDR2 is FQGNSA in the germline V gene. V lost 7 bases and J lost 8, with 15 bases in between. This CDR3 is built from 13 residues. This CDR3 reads CASTLIQRDEQFF. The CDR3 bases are TGTGCCAGCACCCTGATCCAAAGGGATGAGCAGTTCTTC.

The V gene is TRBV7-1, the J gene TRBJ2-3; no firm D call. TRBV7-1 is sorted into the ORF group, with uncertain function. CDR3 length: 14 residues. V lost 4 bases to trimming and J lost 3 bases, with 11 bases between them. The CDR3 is CASSLARTTDTQYF. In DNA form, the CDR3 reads TGTGCCAGCAGCTTAGCCCGCACAACAGATACGCAGTATTTT.

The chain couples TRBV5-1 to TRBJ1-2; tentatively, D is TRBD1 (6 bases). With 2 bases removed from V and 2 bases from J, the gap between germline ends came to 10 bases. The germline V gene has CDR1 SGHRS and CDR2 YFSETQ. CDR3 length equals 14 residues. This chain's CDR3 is CASSLGGGNYGYTF. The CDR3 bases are TGCGCCAGCAGCTTAGGGGGTGGGAACTATGGCTACACCTTC.

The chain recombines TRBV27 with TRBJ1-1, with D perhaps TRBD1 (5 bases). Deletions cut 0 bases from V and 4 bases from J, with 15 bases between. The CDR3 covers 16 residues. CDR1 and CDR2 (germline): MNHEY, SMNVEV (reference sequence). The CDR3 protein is CASSLSSVAQGTEAFF. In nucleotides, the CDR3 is TGTGCCAGCAGTTTATCTTCGGTAGCCCAGGGCACTGAAGCTTTCTTT.